Here is one T cell receptor beta chain with its context. The CDR3 extends over 15 amino acids. In germline, CDR1 is LGHNT, CDR2 FRNRAP. V lost 4 bases and J lost 5; bases outside the gene matches: 7. A multiplex PCR was run with 60 Vbeta primers and 13 Jbeta primers. Sequencing was performed with immunoSEQ multiplex PCR; in TCRdb, only in-frame clones are kept and a portion is missing. This sample has some 140,000 clones, with 60% to 80% found just once. This sample is drawn from a study of cytomegalovirus exposure and HLA in healthy donors. The chain couples TRBV12-5 to TRBJ2-3, with 9 positions matching TRBD2. Sequencing was performed on PBMCs. The TCR sequence derives from a man aged 30 to 39 in good health and CMV-seronegative. The CDR3 reads CASGSGGRAQDTQYF. The CDR3 DNA is TGTGCTAGTGGTTCAGGCGGGAGGGCCCAAGATACGCAGTATTTT.